This is a list of T cell receptor beta chains from one sample in a study of pediatric ulcerative colitis. The assay was immunoSEQ multiplex PCR, and TCRdb's table has in-frame clones only and misses some. Of approximately 15,000 clones in the sample, about 74% were seen once. Source material: gut tissue. These receptors all come from a girl aged 10 to 17 with moderate ulcerative colitis. Each CDR3 is given with its conserved first and last residue. A D gene is named only where the DNA matches it firmly. Only part of the rows carry a size: once, few, many, or a class if the clone is expanded.

V	J	size	D	CDR3	DNA
TRBV28	TRBJ1-2	few	TRBD1	CASTFSGGYGYTF	TGTGCCAGCACCTTTTCAGGGGGATATGGCTACACCTTC
TRBV7-3	TRBJ2-1	-	TRBD2	CASSDGVAGAYNEQFF	TGTGCCAGCAGCGATGGGGTAGCGGGGGCATACAATGAGCAGTTCTTC
TRBV2	TRBJ1-4	-	-	CASCRETTNEKLFF	TGTGCCAGCTGCCGGGAGACAACTAATGAAAAACTGTTTTTT
TRBV20-1	TRBJ2-5	-	-	CSARGETQYF	TGCAGTGCTAGAGGAGAGACCCAGTACTTC
TRBV28	TRBJ2-7	-	TRBD2	CASSSASGRLGEQYF	TGTGCCAGCAGTTCGGCTAGCGGGAGGTTGGGTGAGCAGTACTTC
TRBV6-1	TRBJ1-5	-	-	CATINVGGQPQHF	TGTGCCACCATCAACGTAGGGGGGCAGCCCCAGCATTTT
TRBV18	TRBJ1-2	-	-	CASSAQGPTNYGYTF	TGTGCCAGCTCAGCACAGGGCCCCACTAACTATGGCTACACCTTC
TRBV6-1	TRBJ1-5	-	TRBD1	CASSDQGQPNQPQHF	TGTGCCAGCAGTGATCAGGGACAGCCCAATCAGCCCCAGCATTTT
TRBV7-2	TRBJ2-7	-	-	CASSLQGWEQYF	TGTGCCAGCAGCTTACAGGGGTGGGAGCAGTACTTC
TRBV20-1	TRBJ2-1	-	-	CSAPLRNEQFF	TGCAGTGCTCCGTTACGGAATGAGCAGTTCTTC
TRBV18	TRBJ2-5	-	TRBD1	CASSRPGTAKETQYF	TGTGCCAGCTCACGTCCCGGGACAGCAAAAGAGACCCAGTACTTC
TRBV27	TRBJ1-2	few	-	CASSFRESWGYTF	TGTGCCAGCAGTTTTAGGGAGTCTTGGGGCTACACCTTC
TRBV5-1	TRBJ2-1	-	-	CASSLERGSAYNEQFF	TGCGCCAGCAGCTTGGAGAGGGGGTCAGCCTACAATGAGCAGTTCTTC
TRBV6-6	TRBJ2-7	-	TRBD1	CASRGQGAPYEQYF	TGTGCCAGCCGTGGGCAGGGGGCGCCCTACGAGCAGTACTTC
TRBV5-1	TRBJ1-2	-	-	CASTLGSRAGGYTF	TGCGCCAGCACCCTAGGGTCGAGGGCAGGGGGCTACACCTTC
TRBV6-4	TRBJ1-1	-	-	CASRAQGWNTEAFF	TGTGCCAGCAGGGCACAGGGTTGGAACACTGAAGCTTTCTTT
TRBV7-9	TRBJ1-2	-	TRBD1	CASSLQGASYGYTF	TGTGCCAGCAGCTTACAGGGGGCCTCTTATGGCTACACCTTC
TRBV10-3	TRBJ2-7	-	TRBD2	CAISQPGLVYEQYF	TGTGCCATCAGTCAACCGGGACTAGTCTACGAGCAGTACTTC
TRBV7-2	TRBJ2-3	-	-	CASRPTTDTQYF	TGTGCCAGCAGGCCCACCACGGATACGCAGTATTTT
TRBV19	TRBJ2-1	few	-	CASSEEDRNYNEQFF	TGTGCCAGTAGTGAGGAGGATCGGAACTACAATGAGCAGTTCTTC
TRBV29-1	TRBJ2-7	-	TRBD2	CSVEISGGGGEQYF	TGCAGCGTTGAAATTAGTGGGGGGGGAGGCGAGCAGTACTTC
TRBV2	TRBJ2-7	-	-	CASSGTYSYEQYF	TGTGCCAGCAGTGGGACTTACTCCTACGAGCAGTACTTC
TRBV6-6	TRBJ1-6	few	-	CASSYDRLYNSPLHF	TGTGCCAGCAGTTACGACAGACTGTATAATTCACCCCTCCACTTT
TRBV27	TRBJ2-7	-	TRBD1	CASSRKGQGAYEQYF	TGTGCCAGCAGTAGAAAGGGACAGGGGGCCTACGAGCAGTACTTC
TRBV9	TRBJ2-1	few	TRBD2	CASSVGLAGGYNEQFF	TGTGCCAGCAGCGTAGGACTAGCGGGGGGCTACAATGAGCAGTTCTTC
TRBV19	TRBJ2-3	-	TRBD2	CASSIPRGGGGDTQYF	TGTGCCAGTAGTATCCCTCGGGGGGGCGGAGGAGATACGCAGTATTTT
TRBV27	TRBJ1-1	-	TRBD1	CAALPGQGGMNTEAFF	TGTGCCGCCCTCCCCGGGCAGGGGGGGATGAACACTGAAGCTTTCTTT
TRBV28	TRBJ1-2	-	-	CASSLRSREDGYTF	TGTGCCAGCAGTTTAAGGAGCAGGGAGGATGGCTACACCTTC
TRBV10-3	TRBJ2-3	-	TRBD2	CAIVAGGGTDTQYF	TGTGCCATCGTGGCGGGGGGAGGCACAGATACGCAGTATTTT
TRBV9	TRBJ2-7	-	-	CASSVGPASYEQYF	TGTGCCAGCAGCGTAGGTCCGGCCTCCTACGAGCAGTACTTC
TRBV6-5	TRBJ1-1	-	-	CASSYEEGTEAFF	TGTGCCAGCAGTTACGAAGAAGGCACTGAAGCTTTCTTT
TRBV5-1	TRBJ2-3	-	TRBD1	CASRGQGGLDTQYF	TGCGCCAGCAGGGGACAGGGTGGTTTAGATACGCAGTATTTT
TRBV7-7	TRBJ2-5	-	TRBD2	CASSLAGVETQYF	TGTGCTAGCAGCTTAGCGGGAGTAGAGACCCAGTACTTC
TRBV21-1	TRBJ2-7	few	-	CASSTLAGGIYEQYF	TGTGCCAGCAGCACCCTAGCGGGAGGTATCTACGAGCAGTACTTC
TRBV27	TRBJ2-7	few	TRBD1	CASSFGDRDYEQYF	TGTGCCAGCAGTTTCGGGGACAGGGACTACGAGCAGTACTTC
TRBV30	TRBJ2-1	-	-	CAWSPSAYGEQFF	TGTGCCTGGAGTCCTTCCGCTTATGGGGAGCAGTTCTTC
TRBV30	TRBJ2-3	-	-	CAWSRRIAADTQYF	TGTGCCTGGAGTAGGAGGATAGCCGCAGATACGCAGTATTTT
TRBV7-2	TRBJ1-1	-	-	CASSFAQGTEAFF	TGTGCCAGCAGCTTCGCACAGGGTACTGAAGCTTTCTTT
TRBV27	TRBJ1-6	-	-	CASSFFQSDSINSPLHF	TGTGCCAGCAGTTTTTTCCAATCGGACAGCATAAATTCACCCCTCCACTTT
TRBV28	TRBJ1-1	-	TRBD1	CASSSHRGQPMGAFF	TGTGCCAGCAGCAGCCACCGGGGACAGCCGATGGGAGCTTTCTTT
TRBV5-4	TRBJ1-2	-	TRBD1	CASRLAPGQGSNGYTF	TGTGCCAGCAGGTTGGCCCCGGGACAGGGATCTAATGGCTACACCTTC
TRBV19	TRBJ1-5	-	TRBD1	CASSRGQGIYSNQPQHF	TGTGCCAGTAGTCGGGGACAGGGGATATATAGCAATCAGCCCCAGCATTTT
TRBV5-1	TRBJ2-5	-	-	CASSLAGGPLQETQYF	TGCGCCAGCAGCTTGGCCGGGGGGCCCCTCCAAGAGACCCAGTACTTC
TRBV6-1	TRBJ1-2	-	-	CASSERTTAYTF	TGTGCCAGCAGTGAGAGAACGACCGCCTACACCTTC
TRBV9	TRBJ2-5	-	-	CASSDPDFQETQYF	TGTGCCAGCAGCGATCCGGACTTCCAAGAGACCCAGTACTTC